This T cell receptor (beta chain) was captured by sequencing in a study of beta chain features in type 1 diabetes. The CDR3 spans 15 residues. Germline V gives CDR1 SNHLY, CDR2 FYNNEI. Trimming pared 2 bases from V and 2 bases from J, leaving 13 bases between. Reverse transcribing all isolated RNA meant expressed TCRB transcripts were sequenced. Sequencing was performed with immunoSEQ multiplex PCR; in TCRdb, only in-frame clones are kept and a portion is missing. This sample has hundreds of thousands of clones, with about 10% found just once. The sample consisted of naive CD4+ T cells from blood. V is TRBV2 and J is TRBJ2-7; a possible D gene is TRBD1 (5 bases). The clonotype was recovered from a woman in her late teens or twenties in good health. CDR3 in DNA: TGTGCCAGCAGTGAAAAGGGGCTCCTCACCTACGAGCAGTACGTC. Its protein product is CASSEKGLLTYEQYV.